This T cell receptor (beta chain) was sequenced for a study of blood T cell repertoires in COVID-19. As for the study in general: T cells, B-cell-depleted T cells, or PBMCs provided the cDNA or gDNA that served as material.

Per the authors' pipeline: From reference gene primer amplification, estimates of nucleated cell counts were derived. Here immunoSEQ multiplex PCR was the method, and the copy in TCRdb shows in-frame clones only, minus some. The DNA gave D and trimming, while V, J and clone size come from that table. In the table there are approximately 530,000 clones, around nine tenths of which are singletons. Patients at the Seattle site were enrolled during active infection and followed longitudinally. The sample comprised peripheral blood. This TCR derives from a woman in her 50s with COVID-19, enrolled during active disease.

For the CDR3, the DNA is TGTGCCACCAGTGATTTGAAACGGACTAGCGGGGAGGGAGAGACCCAGTACTTC. Protein product: CATSDLKRTSGEGETQYF. The chain is built from TRBV24-1 and TRBJ2-5; TRBD2 matches 12 bases. Trimming at V came to 0 bases and at J to 4 bases, leaving 8 bases not matched to a gene. From germline, CDR1 is KGHDR and CDR2 SFDVKD. This CDR3 spans 18 amino acids.